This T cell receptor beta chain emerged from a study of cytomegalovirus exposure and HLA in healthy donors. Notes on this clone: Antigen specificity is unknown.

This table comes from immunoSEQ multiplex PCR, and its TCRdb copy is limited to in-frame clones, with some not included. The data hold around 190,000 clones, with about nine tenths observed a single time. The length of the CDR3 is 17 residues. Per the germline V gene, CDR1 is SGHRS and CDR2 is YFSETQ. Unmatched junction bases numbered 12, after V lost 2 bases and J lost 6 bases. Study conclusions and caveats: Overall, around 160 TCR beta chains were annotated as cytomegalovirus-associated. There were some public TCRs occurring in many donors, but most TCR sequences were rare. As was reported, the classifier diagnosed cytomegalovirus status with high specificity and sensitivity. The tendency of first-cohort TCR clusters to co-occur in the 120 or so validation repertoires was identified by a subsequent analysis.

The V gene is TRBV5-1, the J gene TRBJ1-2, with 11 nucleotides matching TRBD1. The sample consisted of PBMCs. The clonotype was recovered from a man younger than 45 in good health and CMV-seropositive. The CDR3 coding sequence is TGCGCCAGCAGCTTCCGGACAGGGGGCGGCCAGATAGATGGCTACACCTTC. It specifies CASSFRTGGGQIDGYTF.